This T cell receptor beta chain was identified during a study of Ad26.COV2.S vaccination and SARS-CoV-2 variants. Treatment: 15 to 20 received Ad26.COV2.S at low or high dose, single or two shots; 5 received placebo; per-sample allocation not given. The samples were gathered on day 63 after the first injection of vaccine or placebo. A Boston adult aged 18-55 years was the donor. This CDR3 contains 17 residues. Germline V gene lookup returns CDR1 SGHVS and CDR2 FQNEAQ. V was cut by 4 bases and J by 4 bases, with 19 bases left in between. Comments on this clone: Its antigen is unknown.

Study findings and constraints: There was a possibility that the TCR breadth and depth analyses underestimated total T cell responses. Vaccine recipients surpassed placebo recipients in spike-specific TCR breadth.

The protocol was immunoSEQ multiplex PCR, while the TCRdb copy is restricted to in-frame clones and leaves out a portion. In the table there are more than 300,000 clones, about nine tenths of which are singletons. The chain uses TRBV7-8 and TRBJ1-4, with a weak D call TRBD1 (5 bases). The receptor was derived from a person between 18 and 65 years old who received the Ad26.COV2.S COVID-19 vaccine or a placebo. The sample in question was peripheral blood, obtained in a trial of Ad26.COV2.S vaccine versus placebo. The CDR3 is CASSSLLQQARNEKLFF. The DNA for the CDR3 is TGTGCCAGCAGCTCGCTCTTACAACAGGCCCGTAATGAAAAACTGTTTTTT.